A selection of T cell receptor beta chains follows, all from one sample in a study of blood T cell repertoires in COVID-19. The protocol was immunoSEQ multiplex PCR, while the TCRdb copy is restricted to in-frame clones and leaves out a portion. The table has 43,000 or so clones, 87% seen once; the top ten hold 15%. The sequencing sample was made of peripheral blood. The source of these receptors is a man aged 55 to 70 with active COVID-19. The CDR3 runs from the conserved cysteine through the conserved F or W. A D gene is named only where the DNA matches it firmly. Clone size is stated in some rows and not others, as once, few, many or a class when expanded.

j_call: TRBJ1-6; d_call: NA; clone_size: NA; v_call: TRBV7-6; cdr3_aa: CASRIEAGPSSYNSPLHF; cdr3_nt: TGTGCCAGCAGAATAGAGGCAGGGCCGAGCTCCTATAATTCACCCCTCCACTTT
j_call: TRBJ2-3; d_call: NA; clone_size: NA; v_call: TRBV19; cdr3_aa: CASTDTYRDTQYF; cdr3_nt: TGTGCCAGTACCGATACTTACAGGGATACGCAGTATTTT
j_call: TRBJ1-4; d_call: NA; clone_size: NA; v_call: TRBV9; cdr3_aa: CASTAGDLNEKLFF; cdr3_nt: TGTGCCAGCACCGCGGGGGACCTCAATGAAAAACTGTTTTTT
j_call: TRBJ1-5; d_call: NA; clone_size: NA; v_call: TRBV10-1; cdr3_aa: CATHRARSPQHF; cdr3_nt: TGCGCCACGCATCGCGCCAGGTCGCCCCAGCATTTT
j_call: TRBJ2-7; d_call: NA; clone_size: NA; v_call: TRBV11-2; cdr3_aa: CASSLAAEYEQYF; cdr3_nt: TGTGCCAGCAGCTTAGCAGCGGAGTACGAGCAGTACTTC
j_call: TRBJ1-2; d_call: NA; clone_size: NA; v_call: TRBV18; cdr3_aa: CASSRQRDGYTF; cdr3_nt: TGTGCCAGCTCACGACAGCGCGATGGCTACACCTTC
j_call: TRBJ2-1; d_call: TRBD2; clone_size: NA; v_call: TRBV19; cdr3_aa: CASRELAGVDNEQFF; cdr3_nt: TGTGCCAGTAGGGAACTAGCGGGCGTCGACAATGAGCAGTTCTTC
j_call: TRBJ1-5; d_call: NA; clone_size: NA; v_call: TRBV7-3; cdr3_aa: CASSVYQPQHF; cdr3_nt: TGCGCCAGCAGCGTATATCAGCCCCAGCATTTT
j_call: TRBJ2-7; d_call: TRBD1; clone_size: NA; v_call: TRBV19; cdr3_aa: CASSIRDRGNHEQYF; cdr3_nt: TGTGCCAGTAGTATCCGGGACAGGGGCAACCACGAGCAGTACTTC
j_call: TRBJ2-1; d_call: NA; clone_size: NA; v_call: TRBV2; cdr3_aa: CASNSGLHNEQFF; cdr3_nt: TGTGCCAGCAATTCGGGACTGCACAATGAGCAGTTCTTC
j_call: TRBJ1-6; d_call: NA; clone_size: NA; v_call: TRBV3-1/TRBV3-2; cdr3_aa: CASSQVGGPNSPLHF; cdr3_nt: TGTGCCAGCAGCCAAGTAGGGGGTCCTAATTCACCCCTCCACTTT
j_call: TRBJ1-2; d_call: NA; clone_size: NA; v_call: TRBV10-3; cdr3_aa: CAISDGSNYGYTF; cdr3_nt: TGTGCCATCAGTGATGGGAGCAACTATGGCTACACCTTC
j_call: TRBJ2-2; d_call: NA; clone_size: NA; v_call: TRBV18; cdr3_aa: CASSQAGANTGELFF; cdr3_nt: TGTGCCAGCTCACAAGCTGGAGCGAACACCGGGGAGCTGTTTTTT
j_call: TRBJ1-2; d_call: NA; clone_size: NA; v_call: TRBV12-3/TRBV12-4; cdr3_aa: CASSFGQGLGYTF; cdr3_nt: TGTGCCAGCAGTTTTGGGCAGGGGCTTGGCTACACCTTC
j_call: TRBJ1-5; d_call: TRBD1; clone_size: NA; v_call: TRBV6-2/TRBV6-3; cdr3_aa: CASSPRPGTGGQNQPQHF; cdr3_nt: TGTGCCAGCAGTCCCCGTCCCGGGACAGGGGGGCAAAATCAGCCCCAGCATTTT
j_call: TRBJ2-1; d_call: TRBD2; clone_size: NA; v_call: TRBV29-1; cdr3_aa: CSVDLGGGINEQFF; cdr3_nt: TGCAGCGTTGATCTCGGCGGGGGAATTAATGAGCAGTTCTTC
j_call: TRBJ2-3; d_call: TRBD2; clone_size: NA; v_call: TRBV27; cdr3_aa: CASSRTLAGGPDTQYF; cdr3_nt: TGTGCCAGCAGTCGAACCCTAGCGGGAGGGCCTGATACGCAGTATTTT
j_call: TRBJ2-3; d_call: TRBD2; clone_size: NA; v_call: TRBV2; cdr3_aa: CASSKGLAGGLDTQYF; cdr3_nt: TGTGCCAGCAGTAAGGGACTAGCGGGGGGTTTAGATACGCAGTATTTT
j_call: TRBJ2-1; d_call: TRBD1; clone_size: NA; v_call: TRBV19; cdr3_aa: CASSMGQGYNEQFF; cdr3_nt: TGTGCCAGTAGTATGGGACAGGGGTACAATGAGCAGTTCTTC
j_call: TRBJ2-7; d_call: TRBD2; clone_size: NA; v_call: TRBV2; cdr3_aa: CATGLAGGGEQYF; cdr3_nt: TGTGCCACTGGACTAGCGGGAGGTGGGGAGCAGTACTTC
j_call: TRBJ2-7; d_call: TRBD1; clone_size: NA; v_call: TRBV29-1; cdr3_aa: CSVQDRGLYEQYF; cdr3_nt: TGCAGCGTTCAGGACAGGGGGCTCTACGAGCAGTACTTC
j_call: TRBJ1-1; d_call: NA; clone_size: NA; v_call: TRBV2; cdr3_aa: CASSDYPRLGEPGTEAFF; cdr3_nt: TGTGCCAGCAGTGATTATCCTCGTCTTGGGGAGCCGGGAACTGAAGCTTTCTTT
j_call: TRBJ1-2; d_call: NA; clone_size: NA; v_call: TRBV6-5; cdr3_aa: CASSYRRAGSGYTF; cdr3_nt: TGTGCCAGCAGTTATCGCAGGGCTGGTAGTGGCTACACCTTC
j_call: TRBJ1-1; d_call: TRBD1; clone_size: NA; v_call: TRBV3-1/TRBV3-2; cdr3_aa: CASSQAYRGTEAFF; cdr3_nt: TGTGCCAGCAGCCAAGCATACAGGGGGACTGAAGCTTTCTTT
j_call: TRBJ1-3; d_call: NA; clone_size: few; v_call: TRBV5-1; cdr3_aa: CASSLADRGNTIYF; cdr3_nt: TGCGCCAGCAGCTTGGCTGACAGGGGAAACACCATATATTTT
j_call: TRBJ1-4; d_call: NA; clone_size: once; v_call: TRBV27; cdr3_aa: CASSFQSGGEEKLFF; cdr3_nt: TGTGCCAGCAGTTTCCAGAGTGGGGGCGAGGAAAAACTGTTTTTT
j_call: TRBJ2-4; d_call: TRBD1; clone_size: NA; v_call: TRBV4-3; cdr3_aa: CASSQEPVPLGDRAKNIQYF; cdr3_nt: TGCGCCAGCAGCCAAGAACCTGTCCCGTTGGGGGACAGGGCCAAAAACATTCAGTACTTC
j_call: TRBJ2-1; d_call: TRBD2; clone_size: NA; v_call: TRBV12-5; cdr3_aa: CASGLFLAGVGNEQFF; cdr3_nt: TGTGCTAGTGGTTTGTTTCTAGCGGGAGTGGGCAATGAGCAGTTCTTC
j_call: TRBJ2-1; d_call: NA; clone_size: once; v_call: TRBV3-1/TRBV3-2; cdr3_aa: CASSQPDRGEQFF; cdr3_nt: TGTGCCAGCAGCCAACCGGACCGGGGTGAGCAGTTCTTC
j_call: TRBJ1-1; d_call: NA; clone_size: NA; v_call: TRBV27; cdr3_aa: CASSFSPGTEAFF; cdr3_nt: TGTGCCAGCAGTTTCTCCCCGGGGACTGAAGCTTTCTTT
j_call: TRBJ1-3; d_call: NA; clone_size: NA; v_call: TRBV3-1/TRBV3-2; cdr3_aa: CASSQDRVSGNTIYF; cdr3_nt: TGTGCCAGCAGCCAAGACAGGGTCTCTGGAAACACCATATATTTT
j_call: TRBJ1-4; d_call: TRBD1; clone_size: NA; v_call: TRBV4-1; cdr3_aa: CASSQSQGAVTNEKLFF; cdr3_nt: TGCGCCAGCAGCCAGTCACAGGGGGCTGTGACTAATGAAAAACTGTTTTTT
j_call: TRBJ2-7; d_call: TRBD2; clone_size: NA; v_call: TRBV11-2; cdr3_aa: CASSLGGGQVQYF; cdr3_nt: TGTGCCAGCAGCCTCGGGGGGGGCCAGGTGCAGTACTTC
j_call: TRBJ1-6; d_call: NA; clone_size: NA; v_call: TRBV14; cdr3_aa: CASSQGRRSSYNSPLHF; cdr3_nt: TGTGCCAGCAGCCAAGGCAGGCGCAGCTCCTATAATTCACCCCTCCACTTT
j_call: TRBJ1-1; d_call: TRBD1; clone_size: NA; v_call: TRBV6-2/TRBV6-3; cdr3_aa: CASSLGNRGTEAFF; cdr3_nt: TGTGCCAGCAGTTTGGGGAACAGGGGCACTGAAGCTTTCTTT
j_call: TRBJ2-2; d_call: TRBD2; clone_size: NA; v_call: TRBV27; cdr3_aa: CASSKGAGGPTGELFF; cdr3_nt: TGTGCCAGCAGTAAGGGAGCGGGGGGTCCCACCGGGGAGCTGTTTTTT
j_call: TRBJ2-5; d_call: TRBD2; clone_size: NA; v_call: TRBV7-6; cdr3_aa: CASSHPGLAVLETQYF; cdr3_nt: TGTGCCAGCAGCCACCCGGGACTAGCGGTGCTAGAGACCCAGTACTTC
j_call: TRBJ1-2; d_call: NA; clone_size: once; v_call: TRBV9; cdr3_aa: CASSAHRLANYGYTF; cdr3_nt: TGTGCCAGCAGCGCCCACAGGCTAGCTAACTATGGCTACACCTTC